The 20 T cell receptor beta chains given below trace back to one sample, sequenced in a study of blood T cell repertoires in COVID-19. Using immunoSEQ multiplex PCR, the repertoire was profiled, and TCRdb retains in-frame clones only, with some absent. Of about 280,000 clones in the sample, 88% were seen once. Sequencing was carried out using peripheral blood. The receptors stem from a man aged 18 to 35 with active or convalescent COVID-19.

The J gene is TRBJ2-3, the V gene TRBV10-3, with TRBD2 identical over 13 bases. V was pared by 10 bases and J by 9 bases, with 7 bases of the junction left unmatched. Germline-derived CDR1 and CDR2 are ENHRY and SYGVKD. The CDR3 loop spans 13 amino acids. CDR3 in DNA: TGTGCCACCAGACTAGCGGGGGGCCCCACGCAGTATTTT. As protein: CATRLAGGPTQYF.

Many counts were recorded for this clone. This chain connects TRBV6-2 or TRBV6-3 to TRBJ2-3; TRBD2 is a possible D gene (5 bases). V gave up 5 bases and J gave up 6 bases, with 15 bases separating them. CDR1 is MNHEY, CDR2 SVGEGT, per germline. The CDR3 is made up of 14 amino acids. The CDR3 DNA follows: TGTGCCAGCAGTCTAACCGCGGAGGCTGATACGCAGTATTTT. It is translated as CASSLTAEADTQYF.

The chain combines TRBV12-3 or TRBV12-4 with TRBJ2-7; 8 bases match TRBD2. The CDR3 is 13 amino acids. After removal of 5 bases from V and 5 bases from J, the junction contained 5 bases not matched to a gene. This CDR3 reads CASSPGTRDEQYF. CDR3 nucleotide sequence: TGTGCCAGCAGTCCCGGGACTAGAGACGAGCAGTACTTC.

The chain combines TRBV10-3 with TRBJ1-6; 7 bases are shared with TRBD1. This CDR3 comprises 15 residues. Per the germline V gene, CDR1 is ENHRY and CDR2 is SYGVKD. V lost 6 bases and J lost 9; bases outside the gene matches: 11. CDR3 in DNA: TGTGCCATCAGGGACAGGCCTGCAGGTATTTCACCCCTCCACTTT. This gives the protein CAIRDRPAGISPLHF.

The rearrangement joins TRBV4-1 to TRBJ2-7, with a tentative D call TRBD1 (6 bases). With 0 bases removed from V and 2 bases from J, the gap between germline ends came to 11 bases. The CDR3 consists of 15 residues. The germline V gene encodes CDR1 MGHRA and CDR2 YSYEKL. CDR3 region: CASSQDVQGPYEQYF. CDR3 in DNA: TGCGCCAGCAGCCAAGATGTGCAGGGGCCCTACGAGCAGTACTTC.

CDR3 amino acids: CARSPGRGPSAGNTIYF. The CDR3 bases are TGTGCCAGAAGCCCCGGAAGGGGTCCCTCTGCCGGAAACACCATATATTTT. V is TRBV7-5 and J is TRBJ1-3; whether TRBD1, the table's D call, matches the DNA was not checked. TRBV7-5 is noted as a pseudogene. The CDR3 runs 17 residues.

The CDR3 nucleotides read TGTGCCAGCAGCCTCCGGACAGGGAGGAACTATGGCTACACCTTC. As protein: CASSLRTGRNYGYTF. The chain recombines TRBV5-8 with TRBJ1-2; TRBD1 aligns across 8 bases. V gave up 4 bases and J gave up 2 bases; unmatched junction bases: 7. Germline lookup yields CDR1 SGHTS and CDR2 YDEGEE. CDR3 size: 15 residues.

V and J are TRBV18 and TRBJ2-5, with 12 positions matching TRBD2. CDR1 and CDR2 from the germline V gene are KGHSH and LQKENI. CDR3 length equals 15 residues. J lost 3 bases, V lost 3 bases, and 2 bases had no gene match. CDR3 in DNA: TGTGCCAGCTCACCTCGACTAGCGGGGGAAGAGACCCAGTACTTC. This gives the protein CASSPRLAGEETQYF.

The chain joins TRBV5-1 to TRBJ2-5, with 8 bases that match TRBD1. J gave up 5 bases and V 4 bases, and 19 bases lay outside the gene matches. Germline V gene lookup returns CDR1 SGHRS and CDR2 YFSETQ. This CDR3 has 18 residues. CDR3 region: CASSRRGTGVMVRETQYF. The CDR3 bases are TGCGCCAGCAGCCGCCGCGGGACAGGCGTCATGGTTCGGGAGACCCAGTACTTC.

J is TRBJ2-5 and V is TRBV7-9; maybe TRBD2 (5 bases). Germline CDR1 SEHNR, CDR2 FQNEAQ (reference sequence). Trimming removed 1 base from V and 5 bases from J, with 11 bases in between. The CDR3 contains 14 residues. In nucleotides, the CDR3 is TGTGCCAGCAGCTTAGGGGGAGAGGTGGAGACCCAGTACTTC. Protein: CASSLGGEVETQYF.

The V and J genes are TRBV6-6 and TRBJ1-5; D remains ambiguous. Per germline, CDR1 MNHNY and CDR2 SVGAGI (reference sequence). CDR3 size: 12 residues. With 2 bases removed from V and 5 bases from J, the gap between germline ends came to 4 bases. The CDR3 here is CASSYPDQPQHF. CDR3 nucleotides: TGTGCCAGCAGTTACCCGGATCAGCCCCAGCATTTT.

The CDR3 coding sequence is TGTGCCAGCAGTGGGGGACAGCTTAACTATGGCTACACCTTC. Its protein is CASSGGQLNYGYTF. The chain is built from TRBV25-1 and TRBJ1-2; 7 positions match TRBD1. V trimming: 4 bases; J trimming: 1 base; junction bases outside the gene matches: 3. The CDR3 loop spans 14 amino acids. The V gene's germline CDR1 is MGHDK and CDR2 SYGVNS.

The rearrangement links TRBV11-2 to TRBJ1-4; 11 nucleotides line up with TRBD1. The CDR3 runs 15 residues. Germline V gene sequence: CDR1 SGHAT, CDR2 FQNNGV. After removal of 6 bases from V and 5 bases from J, the junction contained 5 bases not matched to a gene. For the CDR3, the DNA is TGTGCCAGCAGACCCGGGACAGGGGGGAATGAAAAACTGTTTTTT. It translates to CASRPGTGGNEKLFF.

The rearrangement links TRBV9 to TRBJ1-2; D is possibly TRBD1 (5 bases). The CDR3 totals 16 residues. CDR1 and CDR2 from the germline V gene are SGDLS and YYNGEE. V lost 3 bases, J lost 4 bases, and 19 bases lay in between. This chain's CDR3 is CASSGLDQGMTYGYTF. The CDR3 DNA sequence: TGTGCCAGCAGCGGACTAGACCAGGGTATGACCTATGGCTACACCTTC.

The V gene is TRBV19, the J gene TRBJ2-7, with TRBD1 matching 7 bases. The CDR3 spans 15 residues. Germline lookup yields CDR1 LNHDA and CDR2 SQIVND (reference sequence). Trimming took 0 bases from V and 3 from J; bases not matched to a gene: 5. The CDR3 DNA sequence: TGTGCCAGTAGTATAGACACAGGGGACCTCTACGAGCAGTACTTC. This encodes CASSIDTGDLYEQYF.

The chain employs TRBV6-2 or TRBV6-3 and TRBJ2-2, with D tentatively TRBD2 (6 bases). The V end lost 5 bases, the J end lost 4 bases, and 11 bases lay between the germline ends. CDR1 is MNHEY and CDR2 is SVGEGT in the germline V gene. The CDR3 loop spans 14 amino acids. CDR3 sequence (DNA): TGTGCCAGCAGTCCCACGGGGGTCACCGGGGAGCTGTTTTTT. As protein: CASSPTGVTGELFF.

V usage is TRBV9 and J usage is TRBJ2-7, with a possible D match to TRBD1 (6 bases). The germline V gene encodes CDR1 SGDLS and CDR2 YYNGEE. V was clipped by 0 bases and J by 1 base, with 11 bases between them. This CDR3 comprises 15 residues. Here the CDR3 DNA reads TGTGCCAGCAGCGTAGCGGCAGGGGCGTCCTACGAGCAGTACTTC. Residues: CASSVAAGASYEQYF. Full variable domain (rest looked up from reference TRBV9 and TRBJ2-7): DSGVTQTPKHLITATGQRVTLRCSPRSGDLSVYWYQQSLDQGLQFLIQYYNGEERAKGNILERFSAQQFPDLHSELNLSSLELGDSALYFCASSVAAGASYEQYFGPGTRLTVT.

The chain employs TRBV4-1 and TRBJ2-2; TRBD1 aligns across 9 bases. The germline CDR1 and CDR2 sequences are MGHRA and YSYEKL. Trimming at V came to 6 bases and at J to 0 bases, leaving 8 bases not matched to a gene. The CDR3 is 17 residues long. The CDR3 reads CASSPTGTGPNTGELFF. The CDR3 DNA is TGCGCCAGCAGTCCTACCGGGACAGGGCCGAACACCGGGGAGCTGTTTTTT.

This sequence joins TRBV5-5 and TRBJ2-2, with D perhaps TRBD2 (6 bases). With 3 bases removed from V and 6 bases from J, the gap between germline ends came to 15 bases. This CDR3 is built from 15 residues. CDR1 is SGHKS and CDR2 is YYEKEE in the germline V gene (reference sequence). CDR3 region: CASSSRRGDPGELFF. Here the CDR3 DNA reads TGTGCCAGCAGCTCACGGAGGGGAGATCCCGGGGAGCTGTTTTTT.

V usage is TRBV6-1 and J usage is TRBJ1-1; unclear D gene. The CDR3 extends over 13 amino acids. The ends were cut back, 0 bases at V and 0 bases at J, with 2 bases in the middle. In germline, CDR1 is MNHNS, CDR2 SASEGT. CDR3 sequence (DNA): TGTGCCAGCAGTGAAGCCATGAACACTGAAGCTTTCTTT. This codes for CASSEAMNTEAFF.